The present entry profiles one T cell receptor (beta chain) with its context. Its cognate antigen has yet to be identified. Base quality data are lacking; no much larger clone is found one base away. Deletion took 5 bases off V and 9 bases off J, with a span of 21 bases between the germline ends. CDR1 and CDR2 are drawn from the germline V gene: LGHNA, YNFKEQ. Taken from cysteine to phenylalanine, the CDR3 has 15 residues. Only the CDR3 region is kept as DNA, spanning 45 bases read in frame from base 1. This sample is part of a study of blood T cells in healthy people across ages (dated by TCRdb to the mid-2010s). At the level of the whole study: Template switching captured roughly one uniquely barcoded TCR beta cDNA molecule per two T cells in model experiments. To avoid experimental bias, donors of different ages were randomly spread across the sequencing lanes. The study measured age-related changes in TCR beta repertoire diversity using deep sequencing normalized with unique cDNA molecular identifiers. Using the same blood draw, the study looked at two additional independent replicas of 1 million unique cDNA reads for two donors, one aged 18 to 30 and the other aged 80 or older. Donors were grouped into four age groups: young (average roughly 15 years), middle-aged (39), aged (about 60) and long-lived (over 80). General study outcomes and caveats: A strong correlation was found between observed TCR beta diversity and the percentage of naive T cells measured by flow cytometry. Compared with the aged group, the long-lived group had more naive CD4+ T cells, fewer expanded clones and increased TCR diversity, a pattern suggesting age selection. Estimates of total diversity based on one million sequenced T cells were regarded as lower bounds and as underestimates. As age increased, observed TCR beta diversity per million T cells dropped in a roughly linear way, and a significant reduction was already evident by age around 41. Donor CMV infection status was unknown, potentially confounding age-related changes in expanded clonotypes. Bulk unsorted PBMC profiling prevented conclusive comparison of naive and antigen-experienced compartments.

The 39 donors, aged about 6 to 95 years, were systemically healthy Caucasian individuals from Russia. Each donor gave around 9 milliliters of peripheral blood, collected into EDTA-treated Vacutainer tubes. Ficoll-Paque density-gradient centrifugation was used to isolate PBMCs, with at least 6.5 million per sample. Total RNA, at least 6 micrograms per sample, was extracted from PBMCs with Trizol reagent. The percentages of naive CD45RAhigh/CD27high T cells were determined by flow cytometry on a PBMC aliquot from every donor. The library was built by means of 5' RACE. Sequencing was performed on an Illumina HiSeq 2500. A second PCR of 7 to 11 cycles was performed with a sample-barcoded 5' primer and a J-beta primer mix. Each TCR beta cDNA molecule received a unique molecular identifier from a template-switch 5' adaptor carrying 12 random nucleotides. Each sample yielded at least 3 million CDR3-containing paired-end reads. First-strand cDNA was synthesized from all RNA with the Mint cDNA synthesis kit, primed by a TRBC-specific oligonucleotide. After uracil-DNA glycosylase treatment, a first 18-cycle PCR used universal primers M1SS and BC2_uni_R on all cDNA. Per the authors' processing: For normalization, 1 million high-quality reads were randomly selected from each sample, with every read carrying a distinct molecular identifier. Instead of being binned into consensus sequences, reads with shared molecular identifiers were discarded. MiTCR, set to a Q25 quality threshold and the strictest error-elimination algorithm, was used for CDR3 identification, clonotype clustering and error correction. A nonparametric unseen species model using Euler transformation provided a lower-bound estimate of total TCR beta diversity. TCRdb trimmed public reads at Q25 via fastp, called clones via MiXCR and kept in-frame beta chains. Each record represents a unique CDR3 protein, reported with the most common genes and DNA among its rows. TCRdb's processing, not the authors' own work, is the source of the V and J calls. The sample records roughly 2 million distinct CDR3 sequences, approximately 50% of which are singletons. The ten largest clones capture less than 2.5% of the sample.

The chain joins TRBV4-2 to TRBJ2-3; the D segment could be TRBD2, given 6 matching bases. The receptor's source is a middle-aged woman in good health. Input material: blood. The DNA sequence is TGTGCCAGCAGCGAGCCCCTCGCGGGGTTGGGAACGCAGTATTTT. Its amino acids are CASSEPLAGLGTQYF.